A single sample gave rise to the 30 T cell receptor beta chains below, sequenced in a study of blood T cell repertoires in COVID-19. Assay used: immunoSEQ multiplex PCR; TCRdb lists only in-frame clones, some missing. The data hold some 400,000 clones, with 85% to 90% observed a single time. Sample: peripheral blood. The receptors here all came from a human donor in a cohort sampled during active COVID-19.

The rearrangement joins TRBV19 to TRBJ2-2, with a tentative D call TRBD2 (5 bases). Deletions cut 7 bases from V and 0 bases from J, with 9 bases between. Germline V lookup: CDR1 LNHDA, CDR2 SQIVND (reference sequence). The CDR3 runs to 14 residues. CDR3 sequence reads: CASTLASNTGELFF. CDR3 DNA sequence: TGTGCCAGTACGCTAGCCTCGAACACCGGGGAGCTGTTTTTT.

This chain's CDR3 is CATSRDVGEGSYGYTF. The CDR3 coding sequence is TGTGCCACCAGCAGAGATGTGGGGGAGGGGAGCTATGGCTACACCTTC. This chain links TRBV15 with TRBJ1-2; tentative D call: TRBD1 (5 bases). V gave up 0 bases and J gave up 4 bases, with 15 bases separating them. Germline CDR1 LNHNV, CDR2 YYDKDF (reference sequence). The CDR3 extends over 16 amino acids.

The chain joins TRBV7-9 to TRBJ1-6; 7 positions match TRBD1. The V segment lost 5 bases and the J segment 7 bases; nucleotides outside the gene matches: 8. The germline CDR1 and CDR2 sequences are SEHNR and FQNEAQ (reference sequence). The CDR3 consists of 15 residues. Here the CDR3 reads CASSLATGQNSPLHF. The CDR3, as DNA: TGTGCCAGCAGCCTTGCGACAGGGCAGAATTCACCCCTCCACTTT. Looking up the rest from reference TRBV7-9 and TRBJ1-6 gives the full variable domain: DTGVSQNPRHKITKRGQNVTFRCDPISEHNRLYWYRQTLGQGPEFLTYFQNEAQLEKSRLLSDRFSAERPKGSFSTLEIQRTEQGDSAMYLCASSLATGQNSPLHFGNGTRLTVT.

The V gene is TRBV7-9, the J gene TRBJ1-4, with TRBD1 matching 7 bases. The CDR3 is made up of 16 amino acids. Germline V gene lookup returns CDR1 SEHNR and CDR2 FQNEAQ (reference sequence). V trimming: 4 bases; J trimming: 5 bases; junction bases outside the gene matches: 10. The CDR3 here is CASSSFRQGPNEKLFF. DNA of the CDR3: TGTGCCAGCAGCTCATTTAGACAGGGACCGAATGAAAAACTGTTTTTT.

The rearrangement joins TRBV6-1 to TRBJ1-5; 8 bases are a match to TRBD1. V shed 1 base, J shed 8 bases, and the junction held 4 bases outside the gene matches. CDR1 is MNHNS, CDR2 SASEGT, per germline. CDR3 size: 14 residues. CDR3 loop: CASSEGTGWEPQHF. The CDR3 nucleotides read TGTGCCAGCAGTGAAGGGACAGGGTGGGAGCCCCAGCATTTT.

The CDR3 DNA is TGTGCCAGCAGCTCGGGAGCAGATACGCAGTATTTT. Translating it yields CASSSGADTQYF. The genes are TRBV11-2 and TRBJ2-3; the D gene is possibly TRBD2 (6 bases). The length of the CDR3 is 12 residues. Deletions cut 4 bases from V and 4 bases from J, with 6 bases between. The germline gives CDR1 SGHAT, CDR2 FQNNGV.

This clone appeared once. At one end, the junction sequence differs from germline, possibly due to a read error. This chain connects TRBV5-1 to TRBJ1-1, with TRBD1 matching over 7 bases. CDR1 SGHRS and CDR2 YFSETQ come from the germline V gene. The CDR3 runs 14 residues. CDR3 nucleotide sequence: TGCGCCAGCAGCTTAGAATCCGGGACAGCCGCCAATGGATTT. It codes for CASSLESGTAANGF.

This clone has only a few counts. The rearrangement links TRBV7-8 to TRBJ2-5, with 12 nucleotides matching TRBD2. The CDR3 consists of 20 residues. J was trimmed by 2 bases and V by 5 bases; bases with no gene match: 18. CDR1 is SGHVS, CDR2 FQNEAQ, per germline. DNA for the CDR3: TGTGCCAGCAGCCAGACTTACGGGGGTCCGGGACTAGCGGGTCAAGAGACCCAGTACTTC. It specifies CASSQTYGGPGLAGQETQYF.

The chain joins TRBV5-1 to TRBJ2-1; 10 bases fit TRBD1. The CDR3 is 15 residues long. Germline V CDR1 and CDR2: SGHRS, YFSETQ. J gave up 3 bases and V 4 bases, and 4 bases lay outside the gene matches. The CDR3 region is CASSGGQGNYNEQFF. As DNA, the CDR3 is TGCGCCAGCAGCGGGGGACAGGGGAACTACAATGAGCAGTTCTTC.

The J gene is TRBJ1-3, the V gene TRBV7-9; D may be TRBD1 (5 bases). V lost 1 base to trimming and J lost 0 bases, with 13 bases between them. CDR1 SEHNR and CDR2 FQNEAQ come from the germline V gene (reference sequence). The CDR3 spans 17 residues. This chain's CDR3 is CASSLDIGGSSGNTIYF. CDR3 nucleotide sequence: TGTGCCAGCAGCTTAGATATCGGGGGATCCTCTGGAAACACCATATATTTT.

J is TRBJ1-4 and V is TRBV24-1, with D perhaps TRBD1 (6 bases). Per the germline V gene, CDR1 is KGHDR and CDR2 is SFDVKD. The CDR3 is 14 residues long. The V end was cut by 2 bases, the J end by 10 bases, with 13 bases between. For the CDR3, the DNA is TGTGCCACCAGTGATTCGGGCGTAGGGGGAAAACTGTTTTTT. Translating it yields CATSDSGVGGKLFF.

This chain connects TRBV5-1 to TRBJ1-4, with a possible D match to TRBD1 (5 bases). The V and J ends lost 1 base and 6 bases respectively, with 13 bases between them. This CDR3 is 15 amino acids long. Per the germline V gene, CDR1 is SGHRS and CDR2 is YFSETQ. CDR3 sequence reads: CASSLQGTEHEKLFF. The CDR3 DNA is TGCGCCAGCAGCTTGCAGGGAACGGAGCATGAAAAACTGTTTTTT.

The J gene is TRBJ1-6, the V gene TRBV7-2; D ambiguous. The V end lost 5 bases, the J end lost 8 bases, and 22 bases lay between the germline ends. This CDR3 region has 17 residues. Per germline, CDR1 SGHTA and CDR2 FQGNSA. The CDR3: CASSQNRRLPRDSPLHF. DNA for the CDR3: TGTGCCAGCAGCCAGAACAGAAGACTACCCAGAGATTCACCCCTCCACTTT.

The chain uses TRBV25-1 and TRBJ2-5; D is undetermined. The CDR3 runs to 12 residues. V was trimmed by 3 bases and J by 1 base, leaving 3 bases between them. Germline V gives CDR1 MGHDK, CDR2 SYGVNS. Here the CDR3 reads CASSERQETQYF. Here the CDR3 DNA reads TGTGCCAGCAGTGAGCGCCAAGAGACCCAGTACTTC.

This chain links TRBV10-3 with TRBJ2-1; a weak D match, TRBD2 (6 bases). V lost 7 bases and J lost 0, with 10 bases in between. CDR3 size: 14 residues. Germline V CDR1 and CDR2: ENHRY, SYGVKD. CDR3 coding DNA: TGTGCCATCACGGGCGGGAACTCCTACAATGAGCAGTTCTTC. Its translation is CAITGGNSYNEQFF.

This chain joins TRBV6-1 and TRBJ2-3, with TRBD2 as a possible D gene (6 bases). CDR1 and CDR2 from the germline V gene are MNHNS and SASEGT. The CDR3 is made up of 19 amino acids. Trimming took 4 bases from V and 0 from J, leaving 23 bases between them. CDR3: CASSGGVRLRASSTDTQYF. The CDR3, as DNA: TGTGCCAGCAGTGGGGGGGTTCGTTTACGAGCATCTAGCACAGATACGCAGTATTTT.

The chain joins TRBV3-1 (or the pseudogene TRBV3-2) to TRBJ2-3; maybe TRBD2 (6 bases). There are 17 residues in the CDR3. V lost 1 base and J lost 5, with 19 bases in between. The germline CDR1 and CDR2 sequences are LGHDT and YNNKEL (reference sequence). The CDR3 nucleotides read TGTGCCAGCAGCCAAGCTGGAGGGTTATGGCGTCGAGATACGCAGTATTTT. Translating it yields CASSQAGGLWRRDTQYF.

V usage is TRBV10-3 and J usage is TRBJ1-1, with D possibly being TRBD1 (5 bases). The CDR3 loop spans 14 amino acids. The germline CDR1 and CDR2 sequences are ENHRY and SYGVKD. V was clipped by 0 bases and J by 1 base, with 6 bases between them. In nucleotides, the CDR3 is TGTGCCATCAGTGAGTCAGGGGAGAACACTGAAGCTTTCTTT. Translating gives CAISESGENTEAFF.

V usage is TRBV28 and J usage is TRBJ1-4; perhaps TRBD1 as D (6 bases). Germline-derived CDR1 and CDR2 are MDHEN and SYDVKM. With 1 base removed from V and 4 bases from J, the gap between germline ends came to 22 bases. The CDR3 contains 19 residues. The CDR3 DNA reads as TGTGCCAGCAGTTTATTGTTCGGGCAGGGGAGTCCGCTTAATGAAAAACTGTTTTTT. Translating gives CASSLLFGQGSPLNEKLFF.

The chain carries TRBV24-1 and TRBJ2-5, with 8 bases identical to TRBD2. Losses at the gene ends were 2 bases for V and 1 base for J; bases not matched to a gene: 5. This CDR3 has 16 amino acids. CDR1 and CDR2 from the germline V gene are KGHDR and SFDVKD. CDR3 nucleotide sequence: TGTGCCACCAGTGATTCGGCGGGAGGCCTCCAAGAGACCCAGTACTTC. It codes for CATSDSAGGLQETQYF.

This clone was seen a single time. The chain uses TRBV4-1 and TRBJ2-5; D remains ambiguous. CDR1 and CDR2 from the germline V gene are MGHRA and YSYEKL. The CDR3 covers 14 residues. Trimming removed 7 bases at V and 4 bases at J, with 16 bases between. The CDR3 nucleotides are TGCGCCAGCAAGCAGGCCCAAAGTGTAGAGACCCAGTACTTC. Amino acid sequence: CASKQAQSVETQYF.

In its sample, this clone was seen once. The gene calls are TRBV5-5 and TRBJ2-2; TRBD1 matches at 7 bases. CDR1 SGHKS and CDR2 YYEKEE come from the germline V gene (reference sequence). Trimming took 0 bases from V and 6 from J; bases not matched to a gene: 8. CDR3 length: 16 amino acids. The CDR3 DNA follows: TGTGCCAGCAGCTTGGCTCCAATAACAGGGGCCGGGGAGCTGTTTTTT. Protein product: CASSLAPITGAGELFF.

A few counts support this clone. The genes are TRBV11-3 and TRBJ2-1, with a weak D call TRBD2 (6 bases). Germline V gene sequence: CDR1 SGHNT, CDR2 YENEEA. Trimming shortened V by 5 bases and J by 8 bases, and 16 bases separated the two germline ends. The CDR3 runs 14 residues. CDR3 nucleotides: TGTGCCAGCAGCAACCGATGGGAGGCCGATGAGCAGTTCTTC. Translating gives CASSNRWEADEQFF.

The rearrangement joins TRBV2 to TRBJ1-2, with D unclear. Trimming cost V 4 bases and J 0 bases, with 9 bases left between them. CDR3 length: 14 amino acids. The germline V gene encodes CDR1 SNHLY and CDR2 FYNNEI. CDR3 DNA: TGTGCCAGCAGTGTACAATTTCCTAACTATGGCTACACCTTC. It specifies CASSVQFPNYGYTF.

V is TRBV21-1 and J is TRBJ1-2; the D call of TRBD1 is as the table states it, not checked on the DNA. TRBV21-1 is termed a pseudogene. This CDR3 contains 18 residues. The CDR3 bases are TGTGCCAGCAGCAAAGAAGGGATAAGTTTGTCAGGGGGCTATGGCTACACCTTC. The encoded protein is CASSKEGISLSGGYGYTF.

J is TRBJ2-7 and V is TRBV4-1; D is undetermined. This CDR3 comprises 16 residues. Between the trimmed V and J ends, which lost 1 base and 3 bases, there was a span of 16 bases. Germline V gives CDR1 MGHRA, CDR2 YSYEKL. CDR3 amino acids: CASSQGVELEYYEQYF. CDR3 coding DNA: TGCGCCAGCAGCCAAGGGGTAGAGCTGGAGTACTACGAGCAGTACTTC.

V usage is TRBV3-1 (or the pseudogene TRBV3-2) and J usage is TRBJ1-6, with D possibly TRBD1 on 6 matching bases. The V end was cut by 1 base, the J end by 3 bases, with 10 bases between. Per the germline V gene, CDR1 is LGHDT and CDR2 is YNNKEL (reference sequence). CDR3 length: 16 amino acids. CDR3 coding DNA: TGTGCCAGCAGCCAAGGGACAGACAACTATAATTCACCCCTCCACTTT. It is translated as CASSQGTDNYNSPLHF.

The chain recombines TRBV5-1 with TRBJ2-7, with TRBD2 as a possible D gene (5 bases). This CDR3 has 14 residues. Germline CDR1 SGHRS, CDR2 YFSETQ. Between the trimmed V and J ends, which lost 4 bases and 2 bases, there was a span of 13 bases. The CDR3 region has the DNA TGCGCCAGCAGCATCCAGACCGGGACCTACGAGCAGTACTTC. It translates to CASSIQTGTYEQYF. Variable domain in full (rest from reference TRBV5-1 and TRBJ2-7): KAGVTQTPRYLIKTRGQQVTLSCSPISGHRSVSWYQQTPGQGLQFLFEYFSETQRNKGNFPGRFSGRQFSNSRSEMNVSTLELGDSALYLCASSIQTGTYEQYFGPGTRLTVT.

The chain carries TRBV24-1 and TRBJ2-3; TRBD2 agrees at 13 bases. Germline CDR1 KGHDR, CDR2 SFDVKD. This CDR3 contains 14 residues. J was trimmed by 5 bases and V by 9 bases; bases with no gene match: 4. CDR3: CATAGTSGIDTQYF. The CDR3 coding sequence is TGTGCCACCGCCGGGACTAGCGGGATAGATACGCAGTATTTT.

The rearrangement joins TRBV6-5 to TRBJ1-6; possibly TRBD1 for D (5 bases). V shed 2 bases and J shed 4 bases, with 9 bases lying between them. The CDR3 spans 15 residues. The germline V gene has CDR1 MNHEY and CDR2 SVGAGI. This CDR3 reads CASSYRGSYNSPLHF. The CDR3, as DNA: TGTGCCAGCAGTTACCGGGGGAGTTATAATTCACCCCTCCACTTT.